What follows describes a single T cell receptor beta chain. These data belong to a study of blood T cell repertoires in COVID-19. The overall study: Some COVID-19 samples were acute and others convalescent; all came from the United States, Italy and Spain. In each case, the material was cDNA or gDNA derived from T cells, B-cell-depleted T cells, or PBMCs.

With 4 bases removed from V and 5 bases from J, the gap between germline ends came to 9 bases. Germline V gives CDR1 SQVTM, CDR2 ANQGSEA. This CDR3 has 12 amino acids. Per the original data handling: How many nucleated cells were present was estimated from reference gene primer amplification. Assay used: immunoSEQ multiplex PCR; TCRdb lists only in-frame clones, some missing. V, J and clone size were drawn from that table, and D and trimming were deduced from the DNA. The table lists 50,000 to 70,000 clones, 80% to 95% of them singletons. Input material: peripheral blood. The V gene is TRBV29-1, the J gene TRBJ2-1; D might be TRBD1 (5 bases). This clonotype was obtained from a man between 60 and 70 years old with acute or convalescent COVID-19. The CDR3 coding sequence is TGCAGCGTTGGCATAGGGGACAATGAGCAGTTCTTC. Translated: CSVGIGDNEQFF.